One and the same sample provided the 22 T cell receptor beta chains below, sequenced in a study of cytomegalovirus exposure and HLA in healthy donors. Primers: 60 Vbeta forward and 13 Jbeta reverse. The repertoire was sequenced with immunoSEQ multiplex PCR; TCRdb's copy has only in-frame clones and lacks some. This sample has 200,000 to 250,000 clones; 75% to 90% occur once, and the top ten carry approximately 1%. Specimen: PBMCs. The receptor source for this set is a woman aged 18-29 years in good health and CMV-seronegative.

This rearrangement joins TRBV19 to TRBJ2-3, with 10 bases fitting TRBD1. In germline, CDR1 is LNHDA, CDR2 SQIVND (reference sequence). V lost 6 bases to trimming and J lost 4 bases; unmatched junction nucleotides: 4. The CDR3 runs to 14 residues. The CDR3 DNA is TGTGCCAGTAGAGACAGGGGGCGCGCAGATACGCAGTATTTT. Translation: CASRDRGRADTQYF.

The J gene is TRBJ2-1, the V gene TRBV13; TRBD2 matches at 9 bases. V shed 6 bases, J shed 0 bases, and the junction held 3 bases outside the gene matches. This CDR3 has 15 amino acids. CDR1 PRHDT and CDR2 FYEKMQ come from the germline V gene (reference sequence). CDR3 residues: CASRHSGSSYNEQFF. The CDR3 nucleotides are TGTGCCAGCAGACATAGCGGGAGCTCCTACAATGAGCAGTTCTTC. The complete variable domain, with remaining parts taken from reference TRBV13 and TRBJ2-1, reads AAGVIQSPRHLIKEKRETATLKCYPIPRHDTVYWYQQGPGQDPQFLISFYEKMQSDKGSIPDRFSAQQFSDYHSELNMSSLELGDSALYFCASRHSGSSYNEQFFGPGTRLTVL.

This clone was counted a single time. The same CDR3 can be traced to other DNA sequences in this sample. The chain carries TRBV7-2 and TRBJ2-3, with 7 bases identical to TRBD1. This CDR3 comprises 14 residues. CDR1 SGHTA and CDR2 FQGNSA come from the germline V gene. The trim removed 3 bases at V and 0 bases at J, leaving 0 bases unmatched. CDR3 sequence: CASSLTGSTDTQYF. The DNA for the CDR3 is TGTGCCAGCAGCTTGACAGGGAGCACAGATACGCAGTATTTT.

The gene calls are TRBV27 and TRBJ2-7, with TRBD2 matching 7 bases. Germline CDR1 reads MNHEY; CDR2 reads SMNVEV (reference sequence). Unmatched junction bases numbered 12, after V lost 4 bases and J lost 9 bases. The CDR3 covers 14 residues. In nucleotides, the CDR3 is TGTGCCAGCAGTTCCTTAGGACTAGTTGGGGTGCAGTACTTC. Translation gives CASSSLGLVGVQYF.

The CDR3 spells CASSLSLRDEQFF. The CDR3 bases are TGTGCCAGCAGCCTCAGCCTACGGGATGAGCAGTTCTTC. This chain connects TRBV6-5 to TRBJ2-1; D is uncertain. Per the germline V gene, CDR1 is MNHEY and CDR2 is SVGAGI. V was trimmed by 6 bases and J by 8 bases, leaving 14 bases between them. CDR3 length: 13 residues.

The V and J genes are TRBV18 and TRBJ2-2; the match to TRBD1 covers 9 bases. J was trimmed by 5 bases and V by 6 bases; bases with no gene match: 4. CDR1 KGHSH and CDR2 LQKENI come from the germline V gene. This CDR3 is built from 14 residues. This CDR3 reads CASSRTGDTGELFF. In DNA, the CDR3 is TGTGCCAGCTCGCGGACAGGGGATACCGGGGAGCTGTTTTTT.

The chain joins TRBV10-3 to TRBJ2-5, with D perhaps TRBD2 (5 bases). Trimming shortened V by 2 bases and J by 9 bases, and 13 bases separated the two germline ends. This CDR3 contains 13 residues. Germline V gene data show CDR1 as ENHRY and CDR2 as SYGVKD. The CDR3 DNA follows: TGTGCCATCAGTGAGGACCAACCCGGGGCCCAGTACTTC. Protein: CAISEDQPGAQYF.

The chain couples TRBV27 to TRBJ1-2; D not resolved. The CDR3 runs to 16 residues. V lost 0 bases and J lost 0, with 11 bases in between. Germline CDR1 reads MNHEY; CDR2 reads SMNVEV (reference sequence). CDR3 amino acids: CASSLSIGGTNYGYTF. DNA of the CDR3: TGTGCCAGCAGTTTATCGATAGGCGGTACTAACTATGGCTACACCTTC.

The genes are TRBV5-1 and TRBJ1-5; TRBD1 is a possible D gene (5 bases). The CDR3 has 15 residues. Germline V CDR1 and CDR2: SGHRS, YFSETQ. The V end was cut by 0 bases, the J end by 1 base, with 8 bases between. The CDR3 reads CASSLEAGSNQPQHF. In DNA form, the CDR3 reads TGCGCCAGCAGCTTGGAGGCAGGGAGCAATCAGCCCCAGCATTTT.

V is TRBV14 and J is TRBJ2-7; D possibly corresponds to TRBD1 (5 bases). Looked up from germline, CDR1 is SGHDN and CDR2 is FVKESK. The V gene lost 1 base and the J gene lost 3 bases, with 13 bases spanning the gap. The CDR3 has 15 residues. The CDR3 DNA sequence: TGTGCCAGCAGCCAAGGTACCGGACAATTCTACGAGCAGTACTTC. Amino acids: CASSQGTGQFYEQYF.

This rearrangement joins TRBV13 to TRBJ2-1, with TRBD2 identical over 8 bases. This CDR3 region has 16 residues. CDR1 and CDR2 (germline): PRHDT, FYEKMQ (reference sequence). The J segment lost 7 bases and the V segment lost 1 base, leaving 9 bases of the junction unmatched. Written as DNA, the CDR3 is TGTGCCAGCAGCTTAGCGGTAGCGGGACCGCGGAATGAGCAGTTCTTC. Encoded protein: CASSLAVAGPRNEQFF.

The V call is TRBV11-2, the J call TRBJ1-5; no reliable D call. The germline V gene has CDR1 SGHAT and CDR2 FQNNGV. V lost 2 bases and J 1 base, leaving 6 bases between the germline ends. The CDR3 loop spans 14 amino acids. The CDR3 region is CASSLTRSNQPQHF. CDR3 coding DNA: TGTGCCAGCAGCTTAACTAGAAGCAATCAGCCCCAGCATTTT.

The chain has TRBV4-3 and TRBJ1-2; D remains unclear. The CDR3 spans 12 residues. CDR1 and CDR2 (germline): LGHNA, YSLEER. The V end lost 1 base, the J end lost 6 bases, and 6 bases lay between the germline ends. The CDR3 loop reads CASSQGGDGYTF. CDR3 coding DNA: TGCGCCAGCAGCCAAGGGGGAGATGGCTACACCTTC.

The chain recombines TRBV4-3 with TRBJ1-1, with D uncertain. The V gene's germline CDR1 is LGHNA and CDR2 YSLEER. The CDR3 is 13 residues long. V lost 0 bases to trimming and J lost 5 bases, with 7 bases between them. The CDR3, as DNA: TGCGCCAGCAGCCAAGATATCGGGACTGAAGCTTTCTTT. It translates to CASSQDIGTEAFF.

The J gene is TRBJ2-7, the V gene TRBV4-2; a weak D match, TRBD2 (7 bases). The CDR3 length is 15 residues. With 0 bases removed from V and 6 bases from J, the gap between germline ends came to 15 bases. Per the germline V gene, CDR1 is LGHNA and CDR2 is YNFKEQ. The CDR3 region is CASSQDLGGAPEQYF. The CDR3 DNA is TGTGCCAGCAGCCAAGATCTTGGGGGGGCACCCGAGCAGTACTTC.

This chain links TRBV9 with TRBJ2-1; possibly TRBD2 for D (5 bases). Germline CDR1 reads SGDLS; CDR2 reads YYNGEE. The CDR3 spans 16 residues. The V end was cut by 4 bases, the J end by 4 bases, with 18 bases between. DNA for the CDR3: TGTGCCAGCAGCCAGGAGAGTGTACTAGGGTACAATGAGCAGTTCTTC. It codes for CASSQESVLGYNEQFF.

Note on this clone: Since no conserved phenylalanine or tryptophan closes the CDR3, a read error is the likely cause. The chain combines TRBV4-3 with TRBJ1-1; possible D gene TRBD1, 5 bases. The CDR3 runs 17 residues. CDR1 is LGHNA and CDR2 is YSLEER in the germline V gene. Deletions cut 1 base from V and 0 bases from J, with 15 bases between. In DNA form, the CDR3 reads TGCGCCAGCAGCCAAGTGGGCGGGGCGGGCATGAACACTGAAGCTTTCCTT. Its protein is CASSQVGGAGMNTEAFL.

The chain combines TRBV2 with TRBJ2-6; the match to TRBD1 covers 8 bases. Trimming removed 3 bases from V and 0 bases from J; junction bases left unmatched: 7. From germline, CDR1 is SNHLY and CDR2 FYNNEI. The CDR3 consists of 18 residues. The CDR3 nucleotides read TGTGCCAGCAGTGAGGGGGGACAGGCCGACTCTGGGGCCAACGTCCTGACTTTC. This sequence encodes CASSEGGQADSGANVLTF.

The V and J genes are TRBV27 and TRBJ2-7, with D hard to call. V lost 0 bases and J 0 bases, leaving 3 bases between the germline ends. There are 13 residues in the CDR3. Per germline, CDR1 MNHEY and CDR2 SMNVEV (reference sequence). CDR3 nucleotides: TGTGCCAGCAGTTTATCCCTCTCCTACGAGCAGTACTTC. Translating gives CASSLSLSYEQYF.

A single count supports this clone. The V and J genes are TRBV7-2 and TRBJ1-2; no firm D call. The CDR3 length is 16 residues. V was trimmed by 1 base and J by 0 bases, leaving 12 bases between them. Germline CDR1 reads SGHTA; CDR2 reads FQGNSA. The CDR3 DNA sequence: TGTGCCAGCAGCTTAGTCAGGACTGGAGCTAACTATGGCTACACCTTC. Protein sequence: CASSLVRTGANYGYTF.

The chain combines TRBV19 with TRBJ2-5; D uncertain. V was trimmed by 5 bases and J by 0 bases, leaving 10 bases between them. Germline V gene lookup returns CDR1 LNHDA and CDR2 SQIVND (reference sequence). This CDR3 contains 14 residues. The CDR3 DNA reads as TGTGCCAGTAGTGTCTATTCGTACCAAGAGACCCAGTACTTC. Translated, it gives CASSVYSYQETQYF.

CDR3 sequence (DNA): TGCAGCGTTGGTTTGGGACAGGGAGTTCTGGCGAGAGCTGAGCAGTTCTTC. Its translation: CSVGLGQGVLARAEQFF. The rearrangement links TRBV29-1 to TRBJ2-1, with TRBD1 matching 9 bases. The CDR3 totals 17 residues. The V segment lost 4 bases and the J segment 9 bases; nucleotides outside the gene matches: 19. Germline lookup yields CDR1 SQVTM and CDR2 ANQGSEA.